This T cell receptor (beta chain) was profiled in a study of blood T cell repertoires in COVID-19. Background on the study: Whether acute or convalescent, the COVID-19 samples came from the United States, Italy and Spain. Sources were T cells, B-cell-depleted T cells, or PBMCs; the material itself was cDNA or gDNA.

Trimming cost V 4 bases and J 6 bases, with 13 bases left between them. The germline gives CDR1 SNHLY, CDR2 FYNNEI. CDR3 size: 13 residues. Authors' analysis steps: Researchers report that nucleated cell counts were estimated from reference gene primer amplification. Produced via immunoSEQ multiplex PCR; TCRdb's table is partial and in-frame only. V, J and clone size derive from that table, while D and trimming were established from the DNA sequence. The sample contains around 200,000 clones, about 89% of which appear only once. This clonotype was obtained from a man aged 70 or older with acute or convalescent COVID-19. The chain is built from TRBV2 and TRBJ2-7; no definite D call. What was sequenced was peripheral blood. Here the CDR3 reads CASSVGEQTEQYF. CDR3 DNA: TGTGCCAGCAGTGTAGGAGAGCAGACCGAGCAGTACTTC.